These T cell receptor beta chains were read from a single sample in a study of T cells in Graves' hyperthyroidism and ophthalmopathy. TCRdb called the multiplex PCR reads again in MiXCR, with one record for every CDR3 protein. The table lists a few hundred thousand distinct CDR3 sequences, approximately 17% of them singletons, with 40% in the top ten. The sequenced sample consisted of blood. All receptors derive from a man between 18 and 35 years old with Graves' ophthalmopathy. CDR3s include the opening cysteine and the closing phenylalanine or tryptophan. Fields, in order: V gene, D gene, J gene, clone size, CDR3 DNA, CDR3 protein. A D gene is named only where the DNA matches it firmly. Clone sizes are given selectively: once, few, many, or a class where the clone is expanded.

V: TRBV6-6; D: .; J: TRBJ1-2; size: .; DNA: TGTGCCAGCAGTTACTCGAAATGGTCAGCCAGAGGAGTTTATGGCTACACCTTC; CDR3: CASSYSKWSARGVYGYTF
V: TRBV7-9; D: .; J: TRBJ2-3; size: many; DNA: TGTGCCAGCAGCACACCGGGACCGAGCACAGATACGCAGTATTTT; CDR3: CASSTPGPSTDTQYF
V: TRBV12-3/TRBV12-4; D: TRBD2; J: TRBJ2-4; size: many; DNA: TGTGCCAGCAGTGGAGGGCGGGGACTAGCGGGGCTAGCCAAAAACATTCAGTACTTC; CDR3: CASSGGRGLAGLAKNIQYF
V: TRBV15; D: TRBD2; J: TRBJ2-3; size: .; DNA: TGTGCCACCAGCAGAGACGGGGGGGAGAGCACAGATACGCAGTATTTT; CDR3: CATSRDGGESTDTQYF
V: TRBV7-6; D: .; J: TRBJ2-5; size: .; DNA: TGTGCCAGCAGCCGGGCCGTGGAGACCCAGTACTTC; CDR3: CASSRAVETQYF
V: TRBV5-6; D: .; J: TRBJ1-2; size: many; DNA: TGTGCCAGCAGCTTGGCGGAATCGCATGGCTACACCTTC; CDR3: CASSLAESHGYTF
V: TRBV20-1; D: TRBD2; J: TRBJ2-1; size: .; DNA: TGCAGTGCTGGCGGCGGGAGCGGGGGGCTCGATGAGCAGTTCTTC; CDR3: CSAGGGSGGLDEQFF
V: TRBV18; D: .; J: TRBJ1-1; size: few; DNA: TGTGCCAGCTCCTCGGGGGCAGGGAACACTGAAGCTTTCTTT; CDR3: CASSSGAGNTEAFF
V: TRBV9; D: TRBD1; J: TRBJ2-3; size: many; DNA: TGTGCCAGCAGCGTAGGAGTTGGGACAGCCGCAGATACGCAGTATTTT; CDR3: CASSVGVGTAADTQYF
V: TRBV6-1; D: TRBD1; J: TRBJ1-2; size: many; DNA: TGTGCCAGCAGAACGGGACAGATCTATGGCTACACCTTC; CDR3: CASRTGQIYGYTF
V: TRBV20-1; D: .; J: TRBJ2-5; size: many; DNA: TGCAGTGCAACCCGGGAGACCCAGTACTTC; CDR3: CSATRETQYF
V: TRBV19; D: TRBD1; J: TRBJ2-2; size: .; DNA: TGTGCCAGTAGACGGACAGGGGCCAACACCGGGGAGCTGTTTTTT; CDR3: CASRRTGANTGELFF
V: TRBV18; D: .; J: TRBJ2-7; size: few; DNA: TGTGCCAGCTCACCTTCGAGCTCCTACGAGCAGTACTTC; CDR3: CASSPSSSYEQYF
V: TRBV10-3; D: .; J: TRBJ1-5; size: .; DNA: TGTGCCATCAGTGAGGGAGATGGCAATCAGCCCCAGCATTTT; CDR3: CAISEGDGNQPQHF
V: TRBV3-1; D: .; J: TRBJ2-6; size: few; DNA: TGTGCCAGCGCCCTAAGACCTGGGGCCAACGTCCTGACTTTC; CDR3: CASALRPGANVLTF
V: TRBV7-8; D: .; J: TRBJ1-4; size: many; DNA: TGTGCCAGCAGCTTCTTTGAGGGCAGTCACGGTGAAAAACTGTTTTTT; CDR3: CASSFFEGSHGEKLFF
V: TRBV6-1; D: .; J: TRBJ1-2; size: .; DNA: TGTGCCAGCAGTGGACAGGACAGAGACGGCTACACCTTC; CDR3: CASSGQDRDGYTF
V: TRBV7-3; D: .; J: TRBJ2-3; size: many; DNA: TGTGCCAGCAGCGCCAAGGGGGAGGGTACGCAGTATTTT; CDR3: CASSAKGEGTQYF
V: TRBV19; D: TRBD2; J: TRBJ2-3; size: .; DNA: TGTGCCAGTAGTATAGAGGGACTAGCGGGGGGTCCTAGCACAGATACGCAGTATTTT; CDR3: CASSIEGLAGGPSTDTQYF
V: TRBV5-1; D: .; J: TRBJ1-1; size: many; DNA: TGCGCCAGCAGCGCAGAGTGGAACACTGAAGCTTTCTTT; CDR3: CASSAEWNTEAFF
V: TRBV27; D: TRBD1; J: TRBJ2-7; size: .; DNA: TGTGCCAGCAGTTTAGGACAGGCCCCCCTCGAGCAGTACTTC; CDR3: CASSLGQAPLEQYF
V: TRBV19; D: .; J: TRBJ2-7; size: .; DNA: TGTGCCAGTAGTATAGTGGCGGATACCTACGAGCAGTACTTC; CDR3: CASSIVADTYEQYF
V: TRBV7-9; D: .; J: TRBJ1-4; size: .; DNA: TGTGCCAGCAGCTTAATGAGGGAGAATGAAAAACTGTTTTTT; CDR3: CASSLMRENEKLFF
V: TRBV4-1; D: .; J: TRBJ2-3; size: few; DNA: TGCGCCAGCAGCCAAGCGTGGAAAAGAAGCACAGATACGCAGTATTTT; CDR3: CASSQAWKRSTDTQYF
V: TRBV20-1; D: .; J: TRBJ1-1; size: .; DNA: TGCAGTCCGCCCGATCGAATACAGGTCTTT; CDR3: CSPPDRIQVF
V: TRBV3-1; D: TRBD1; J: TRBJ2-5; size: many; DNA: TGTGCCAGCAGCCAGGGACAGCAAGAGACCCAGTACTTC; CDR3: CASSQGQQETQYF
V: TRBV3-1; D: .; J: TRBJ2-3; size: many; DNA: TGTGCCAGCAGGTCTGCGGGTTACACAGATACGCAGTATTTT; CDR3: CASRSAGYTDTQYF
V: TRBV12-3/TRBV12-4; D: TRBD2; J: TRBJ2-3; size: many; DNA: TGTGCCAGCAGTCCCGGGACTAGCGGGAGCACAGATACGCAGTATTTT; CDR3: CASSPGTSGSTDTQYF
V: TRBV11-2; D: .; J: TRBJ2-7; size: many; DNA: TGTGCCAGCAGTTTACAGGACGGCGGCTCCTACGAGCAGTACTTC; CDR3: CASSLQDGGSYEQYF
V: TRBV9; D: .; J: TRBJ2-7; size: .; DNA: TGTGCCAGCAGCGTCACATGGGGACCAGAGGACGAGCAGTACTTC; CDR3: CASSVTWGPEDEQYF
V: TRBV11-2; D: .; J: TRBJ2-4; size: many; DNA: TGTGCCAGCAGCTTGGAGATAGCCAAAAACATTCAGTACTTC; CDR3: CASSLEIAKNIQYF
V: TRBV20-1; D: .; J: TRBJ1-2; size: .; DNA: TGCAGTGCGGATCCTACCTTAGGACGGGGCAACTATGGCTACACCTTC; CDR3: CSADPTLGRGNYGYTF
V: TRBV7-2; D: TRBD2; J: TRBJ2-7; size: .; DNA: TGTGCCACCCAATTCCTAGCGGGGAACGAGCAGTACTTC; CDR3: CATQFLAGNEQYF
V: TRBV7-9; D: TRBD1; J: TRBJ1-2; size: many; DNA: TGTGCCAGCTCACCAGGACAGGCCTATGGCTACACCTTC; CDR3: CASSPGQAYGYTF
V: TRBV19; D: .; J: TRBJ2-7; size: .; DNA: TGTGCCAGTAGTATAGCAGGGTCCCTCTCCTACGAGCAGTACTTC; CDR3: CASSIAGSLSYEQYF
V: TRBV4-1; D: TRBD2; J: TRBJ2-7; size: .; DNA: TGCGCCAGCGGGGACGGCGGGGGGGCTGCCTACGAGCAGTACTTC; CDR3: CASGDGGGAAYEQYF
V: TRBV11-1; D: TRBD1; J: TRBJ1-1; size: many; DNA: TGTGCCAGCAGCTTAGTCGGACAGGGGAACACTGAAGCTTTCTTT; CDR3: CASSLVGQGNTEAFF
V: TRBV4-1; D: .; J: TRBJ2-7; size: .; DNA: TGCGCCAGCAGCCAAGTCCAGAACGCCTACGAGCAGTACTTC; CDR3: CASSQVQNAYEQYF
V: TRBV5-1; D: .; J: TRBJ2-3; size: many; DNA: TGCGCCAGCAGCCCGCTGGGGACCGGAGATACGCAGTATTTT; CDR3: CASSPLGTGDTQYF
V: TRBV28; D: TRBD1; J: TRBJ1-2; size: many; DNA: TGTGCCAGCAGTTTACATCGAAGGACAGGGGGCGAGGGTTATGGCTACACCTTC; CDR3: CASSLHRRTGGEGYGYTF